Presented here are 9 T cell receptor beta chains from one specimen sequenced in a study of blood T cell repertoires in COVID-19. The method was immunoSEQ multiplex PCR; TCRdb's version includes in-frame clones alone and lacks a portion of them. The sample contains about 200,000 clones, 75% to 85% of which appear only once. The sequencing input was peripheral blood. The receptors originated from a human donor in a cohort sampled during active COVID-19.

The V and J genes are TRBV3-1 (or the pseudogene TRBV3-2) and TRBJ2-7; possible D gene TRBD2, 5 bases. Trimming cost V 2 bases and J 0 bases, with 11 bases left between them. The V gene's germline CDR1 is LGHDT and CDR2 YNNKEL (reference sequence). The CDR3 is 15 residues long. The CDR3 DNA sequence: TGTGCCAGCAGCCAAATGTACGGGGACTCCTACGAGCAGTACTTC. It specifies CASSQMYGDSYEQYF.

This chain links TRBV28 with TRBJ1-3; a weak D match, TRBD1 (6 bases). This CDR3 spans 17 amino acids. Germline loops: CDR1 MDHEN, CDR2 SYDVKM. V lost 3 bases and J lost 0, with 15 bases in between. CDR3 sequence reads: CASSFGGQSSSGNTIYF. In nucleotides, the CDR3 is TGTGCCAGCAGTTTTGGGGGCCAGTCCTCCTCTGGAAACACCATATATTTT.

This rearrangement joins TRBV15 to TRBJ2-5; 13 bases line up with TRBD2. The CDR3 spans 16 residues. J gave up 6 bases and V 1 base, and 5 bases lay outside the gene matches. Germline V gives CDR1 LNHNV, CDR2 YYDKDF (reference sequence). The CDR3 protein is CATSRGTSGRAKTQYF. CDR3 nucleotide sequence: TGTGCCACCAGCAGAGGGACTAGCGGGAGAGCGAAGACCCAGTACTTC.

This chain links TRBV2 with TRBJ2-7, with a weak D call TRBD1 (5 bases). Germline V gene sequence: CDR1 SNHLY, CDR2 FYNNEI. Trimming pared 6 bases from V and 3 bases from J, leaving 12 bases between. There are 13 residues in the CDR3. The CDR3 coding sequence is TGTGCCAGCAGGGACCTAGGGGACTACGAGCAGTACTTC. It encodes CASRDLGDYEQYF.

Only a few counts were recorded for this clone. The chain uses TRBV4-2 and TRBJ2-1; D may be TRBD2 (6 bases). The germline V gene has CDR1 LGHNA and CDR2 YNFKEQ. V gave up 0 bases and J gave up 5 bases, with 14 bases separating them. This CDR3 comprises 16 residues. CDR3 sequence: CASSQDRLASHNEQFF. As DNA, the CDR3 is TGTGCCAGCAGCCAAGATCGTCTAGCGAGTCACAATGAGCAGTTCTTC.

The chain joins TRBV19 to TRBJ2-7, with a possible D match to TRBD2 (6 bases). Trimming pared 2 bases from V and 5 bases from J, leaving 10 bases between. The CDR3 runs to 13 residues. CDR1 and CDR2 from the germline V gene are LNHDA and SQIVND (reference sequence). The CDR3 protein is CASSIRPGDEQYF. The CDR3 region has the DNA TGTGCCAGTAGTATACGTCCGGGGGACGAGCAGTACTTC.

CDR3 amino acids: CASSLIYGTEAFF. CDR3 coding DNA: TGTGCCAGCAGTTTAATTTACGGCACTGAAGCTTTCTTT. The chain joins TRBV28 to TRBJ1-1; no firm D call. This CDR3 spans 13 amino acids. Germline CDR1 reads MDHEN; CDR2 reads SYDVKM. V lost 2 bases and J 4 bases, leaving 8 bases between the germline ends.

The chain joins TRBV28 to TRBJ2-7; TRBD2 might be the D (6 bases). The V gene's germline CDR1 is MDHEN and CDR2 SYDVKM. CDR3 length equals 13 residues. Trimming left V 4 bases short and J 6 bases short, with 13 bases between. The CDR3 loop reads CASSSGGKREQYF. The CDR3 DNA reads as TGTGCCAGCAGTTCCGGGGGAAAGCGCGAGCAGTACTTC.

This chain connects TRBV29-1 to TRBJ2-1; 8 bases map to TRBD2. This CDR3 is 14 amino acids long. The V gene end was trimmed by 4 bases and the J gene end by 10 bases; junction bases not matched to a gene: 12. Germline CDR1 reads SQVTM; CDR2 reads ANQGSEA. The CDR3 protein is CSVATSGSSWEQFF. The CDR3 DNA is TGCAGCGTTGCGACGAGCGGGAGTTCATGGGAGCAGTTCTTC.